This TCR beta chain was found in a study of blood T cell repertoires in COVID-19. Study information: Researchers got acute and convalescent COVID-19 samples from the United States, Italy and Spain. The analysed material was cDNA or gDNA that came from T cells, B-cell-depleted T cells, or PBMCs.

Germline V gene sequence: CDR1 LNHDA, CDR2 SQIVND (reference sequence). The CDR3 is 14 residues long. Trimming took 5 bases from V and 3 from J; bases not matched to a gene: 7. Seattle researchers signed up patients amid active infection and tracked them longitudinally. Original methodology: For nucleated cells, counts were estimated from reference gene primer amplification. TCRdb keeps only in-frame clones here, not all; method: immunoSEQ multiplex PCR. V, J and clone size are those of that table, while D and trimming were read from the DNA. The sample shows fewer than 300,000 clones, around 84% of them seen only once.

This TCR derives from a man in his fifties or sixties with COVID-19, enrolled during active disease. The chain employs TRBV19 and TRBJ2-7, with TRBD2 matching 7 bases. The sample taken for sequencing was peripheral blood. The CDR3 region is CASSLADISYEQYF. CDR3 sequence (DNA): TGTGCCAGTAGTCTAGCGGACATCAGCTACGAGCAGTACTTC.